What follows are 27 T cell receptor beta chains derived from one specimen sequenced in a study of blood T cell repertoires in COVID-19. This table comes from immunoSEQ multiplex PCR, and its TCRdb copy is limited to in-frame clones, with some not included. The data show under 300,000 clones, 70% to 90% seen once. Sequenced: peripheral blood. The source is a man in his sixties who had recovered from COVID-19.

V usage is TRBV9 and J usage is TRBJ2-5; the D gene is possibly TRBD2 (6 bases). V was pared by 4 bases and J by 1 base, with 17 bases between. Germline values: CDR1 SGDLS, CDR2 YYNGEE. The CDR3 is made up of 16 amino acids. Here the CDR3 DNA reads TGTGCCAGCAGCATCTCGTCCGGAGGGATCCAAGAGACCCAGTACTTC. This sequence encodes CASSISSGGIQETQYF.

The DNA of the CDR3 is TGTGCCAGCAGTTTGGGGACGGGGGGGCTCATAGATACGCAGTATTTT. Translated, it gives CASSLGTGGLIDTQYF. V usage is TRBV7-8 and J usage is TRBJ2-3; TRBD2 matches 8 bases. The V segment lost 6 bases and the J segment 5 bases; nucleotides outside the gene matches: 13. This CDR3 has 16 amino acids. Germline lookup yields CDR1 SGHVS and CDR2 FQNEAQ.

This sequence joins TRBV6-5 and TRBJ1-5; 7 nucleotides agree with TRBD1. CDR3 length equals 14 residues. Germline V CDR1 and CDR2: MNHEY, SVGAGI. Germline trimming cut 6 bases from V and 2 bases from J; bases unmatched to any gene: 4. CDR3 DNA sequence: TGTGCCAGCAGAAGACAGGGAGGCAATCAGCCCCAGCATTTT. This sequence encodes CASRRQGGNQPQHF.

The rearrangement joins TRBV28 to TRBJ2-2, with D maybe TRBD1 (6 bases). Germline V CDR1 and CDR2: MDHEN, SYDVKM. Trimming stripped 7 bases from V and 6 bases from J, with 15 bases between. This CDR3 comprises 14 residues. CDR3 loop: CASTLGGIAGELFF. The CDR3 bases are TGTGCCAGCACACTAGGGGGAATCGCCGGGGAGCTGTTTTTT.

The chain links TRBV24-1 to TRBJ2-3; maybe TRBD1 (6 bases). V lost 3 bases, J lost 5 bases, and 17 bases lay in between. The length of the CDR3 is 16 residues. Germline CDR1 and CDR2: KGHDR and SFDVKD. This CDR3 is CATSDPQGLDRDTQYF. CDR3 in DNA: TGTGCCACCAGTGATCCCCAGGGTTTGGACAGAGATACGCAGTATTTT.

This rearrangement joins TRBV3-1 (or the pseudogene TRBV3-2) to TRBJ1-2; the match to TRBD1 covers 7 bases. CDR1 is LGHDT, CDR2 YNNKEL, per germline (reference sequence). V lost 4 bases, J lost 8 bases, and 13 bases stayed unmatched. The CDR3 has 15 residues. The chain's CDR3 is CASSPRHQGVGGYTF. The CDR3 region has the DNA TGTGCCAGCAGCCCGAGACACCAGGGGGTGGGCGGCTACACCTTC.

As concerns this clone: The sample has other DNA sequences that encode this CDR3 too. The chain is built from TRBV7-9 and TRBJ2-3; tentative D call: TRBD2 (6 bases). The germline gives CDR1 SEHNR, CDR2 FQNEAQ (reference sequence). The V and J ends lost 4 bases and 4 bases respectively, with 12 bases between them. This CDR3 region has 14 residues. CDR3 sequence (DNA): TGTGCCAGCAGCTACGCCTCGGGGGCAGATACGCAGTATTTT. It encodes CASSYASGADTQYF.

This sequence joins TRBV28 and TRBJ1-6; possible D gene TRBD1, 6 bases. The CDR3 runs to 13 residues. Between the trimmed V and J ends, which lost 6 bases and 6 bases, there was a span of 9 bases. The germline gives CDR1 MDHEN, CDR2 SYDVKM. The CDR3 DNA follows: TGTGCCAGCAGCCCGGACAGTAATTCACCCCTCCACTTT. This sequence encodes CASSPDSNSPLHF.

This clone was seen a few times. J is TRBJ1-5 and V is TRBV19; no clear D. CDR3 size: 13 residues. Looked up from germline, CDR1 is LNHDA and CDR2 is SQIVND (reference sequence). V shed 3 bases and J shed 11 bases, with 14 bases lying between them. The CDR3 here is CASSISGREAQHF. The CDR3 DNA reads TGTGCCAGTAGTATTTCGGGGAGAGAGGCCCAGCATTTT.

V and J are TRBV4-2 and TRBJ2-7; the match to TRBD1 covers 7 bases. Germline-derived CDR1 and CDR2 are LGHNA and YNFKEQ. Trimming took 4 bases from V and 0 from J; bases not matched to a gene: 3. This CDR3 is 14 amino acids long. CDR3 protein: CASSPRGSSYEQYF. The CDR3, as DNA: TGTGCCAGCAGCCCCAGGGGGAGCTCCTACGAGCAGTACTTC.

There are a few counts of this clone. The genes are TRBV19 and TRBJ2-7, with 9 bases fitting TRBD1. The CDR3 covers 12 residues. Trimming removed 10 bases from V and 3 bases from J; junction bases left unmatched: 4. Germline V gene sequence: CDR1 LNHDA, CDR2 SQIVND (reference sequence). The CDR3 bases are TGTGCCACCAGACAGGGGGTCTACGAGCAGTACTTC. Translated, it gives CATRQGVYEQYF.

V and J are TRBV6-5 and TRBJ1-6, with TRBD1 matching over 7 bases. The V gene's germline CDR1 is MNHEY and CDR2 SVGAGI. With V trimmed by 6 bases and J by 5 bases, 4 bases remained unmatched. CDR3 length equals 14 residues. The CDR3 DNA reads TGTGCCAGCAGGGGGACAGCTAATAATTCACCCCTCCACTTT. Its protein product is CASRGTANNSPLHF.

The V call is TRBV6-2 or TRBV6-3, the J call TRBJ1-5; D might be TRBD1 (5 bases). The CDR3 loop spans 18 amino acids. V was clipped by 0 bases and J by 2 bases, with 17 bases between them. Germline lookup yields CDR1 MNHEY and CDR2 SVGEGT. CDR3 DNA sequence: TGTGCCAGCAGTTACTCGCGGGGCCGACTGCGGGGCAATCAGCCCCAGCATTTT. Protein: CASSYSRGRLRGNQPQHF.

The chain employs TRBV2 and TRBJ1-5, with D unresolved. This CDR3 spans 13 amino acids. Germline loops: CDR1 SNHLY, CDR2 FYNNEI. Deletions cut 0 bases from V and 9 bases from J, with 9 bases between. The chain's CDR3 is CASSEAVGRPQHF. CDR3 nucleotide sequence: TGTGCCAGCAGTGAAGCGGTCGGTCGGCCCCAGCATTTT.

J is TRBJ2-5 and V is TRBV12-3 or TRBV12-4; D unclear. There are 12 residues in the CDR3. The ends were cut back, 5 bases at V and 4 bases at J, with 8 bases in the middle. CDR3 region: CASSEVGETQYF. The CDR3 region has the DNA TGTGCCAGCAGTGAGGTAGGAGAGACCCAGTACTTC.

The rearrangement joins TRBV11-3 to TRBJ1-2; D ambiguous. V was shortened by 3 bases and J by 4 bases, with 6 bases between the two germline ends. From germline, CDR1 is SGHNT and CDR2 YENEEA. This CDR3 comprises 12 residues. The CDR3 nucleotides are TGTGCCAGCAGCTTCGGCGGCTATGGCTACACCTTC. This gives the protein CASSFGGYGYTF.

The CDR3 sequence is CASGLGTGDNEKLFF. In nucleotides, the CDR3 is TGTGCTAGTGGTTTGGGGACAGGGGATAATGAAAAACTGTTTTTT. The V gene is TRBV12-5, the J gene TRBJ1-4, with 9 positions matching TRBD1. V lost 1 base, J lost 4 bases, and 1 base stayed unmatched. From germline, CDR1 is LGHNT and CDR2 FRNRAP. CDR3 size: 15 residues.

The gene calls are TRBV2 and TRBJ2-3, with D perhaps TRBD2 (6 bases). The germline CDR1 and CDR2 sequences are SNHLY and FYNNEI. This CDR3 comprises 14 residues. Trimming stripped 7 bases from V and 2 bases from J, with 13 bases between. The CDR3 region has the DNA TGTGCCAGCAACCTGGAGGGTACCACAGATACGCAGTATTTT. This translates into CASNLEGTTDTQYF.

CDR3 residues: CATSDRRTAVFEKLFF. DNA for the CDR3: TGTGCCACCAGTGATCGGAGGACGGCCGTATTTGAAAAACTGTTTTTT. This chain joins TRBV24-1 and TRBJ1-4; D not certain. Trimming took 3 bases from V and 7 from J, leaving 17 bases between them. Germline CDR1 and CDR2: KGHDR and SFDVKD. CDR3 size: 16 residues.

The chain uses TRBV9 and TRBJ1-1, with D maybe TRBD1 (5 bases). The V end was cut by 2 bases, the J end by 2 bases, with 10 bases between. Germline loops: CDR1 SGDLS, CDR2 YYNGEE. The CDR3 totals 14 residues. The CDR3 reads CASSVWGGNTEAFF. DNA for the CDR3: TGTGCCAGCAGCGTTTGGGGGGGAAACACTGAAGCTTTCTTT.

This clone was picked up one time. The chain combines TRBV5-1 with TRBJ2-1; D is perhaps TRBD2 (7 bases). The CDR3 runs to 17 residues. CDR1 is SGHRS and CDR2 is YFSETQ in the germline V gene. Trimming stripped 2 bases from V and 2 bases from J, with 17 bases between. In DNA form, the CDR3 reads TGCGCCAGCAGCTTTAGGCGCGGGGGCGCCCCCTACAATGAGCAGTTCTTC. Translating it yields CASSFRRGGAPYNEQFF.

V and J are TRBV7-9 and TRBJ2-2, with 8 bases identical to TRBD1. V was clipped by 3 bases and J by 6 bases; unmatched bases: 12. The V gene's germline CDR1 is SEHNR and CDR2 FQNEAQ (reference sequence). CDR3 length: 17 residues. The CDR3 region is CASSLDRERSSAGELFF. The CDR3 coding sequence is TGTGCCAGCAGCTTGGACAGGGAAAGGTCTTCAGCCGGGGAGCTGTTTTTT. The full variable domain, its missing parts supplied by reference TRBV7-9 and TRBJ2-2, is DTGVSQNPRHKITKRGQNVTFRCDPISEHNRLYWYRQTLGQGPEFLTYFQNEAQLEKSRLLSDRFSAERPKGSFSTLEIQRTEQGDSAMYLCASSLDRERSSAGELFFGEGSRLTVL.

The rearrangement joins TRBV20-1 to TRBJ1-1, with D unclear. The CDR3 sequence is 12 residues long. V was pared by 3 bases and J by 0 bases, with 5 bases between. Looked up from germline, CDR1 is DFQATT and CDR2 is SNEGSKA (reference sequence). The CDR3 DNA reads TGCAGTGCTAGTAGCATGAACACTGAAGCTTTCTTT. As protein: CSASSMNTEAFF.

The table lists this clone with a count of one. J is TRBJ1-3 and V is TRBV7-9; possibly TRBD1 for D (6 bases). V lost 5 bases, J lost 0 bases, and 14 bases lay in between. CDR3 length: 16 amino acids. CDR1 is SEHNR and CDR2 is FQNEAQ in the germline V gene (reference sequence). CDR3 coding DNA: TGTGCCAGCAGCAGAGAGACAGGCCCCTCTGGAAACACCATATATTTT. This encodes CASSRETGPSGNTIYF.

The chain recombines TRBV28 with TRBJ2-5; TRBD2 matches 13 bases. The CDR3 covers 16 residues. V was pared by 6 bases and J by 5 bases, with 9 bases of the junction left unmatched. Per germline, CDR1 MDHEN and CDR2 SYDVKM. CDR3 protein: CASRRLTSGGLETQYF. The CDR3, as DNA: TGTGCCAGCAGGCGGCTGACTAGCGGGGGGTTGGAGACCCAGTACTTC.

As for this clone: A read error may account for a junction end that differs from germline. V is TRBV27 and J is TRBJ2-7; TRBD2 matches 11 bases. The germline CDR1 and CDR2 sequences are MNHEY and SMNVEV (reference sequence). The CDR3 loop spans 13 amino acids. DNA of the CDR3: TGCGTTACTAGCGGGGGCAACTCCTACGAGCAGTACTTC. Protein sequence: CVTSGGNSYEQYF.

This chain connects TRBV4-1 to TRBJ1-4; D perhaps matches TRBD1 (5 bases). The CDR3 totals 16 residues. Germline CDR1 reads MGHRA; CDR2 reads YSYEKL. Trimming shortened V by 3 bases and J by 2 bases, and 13 bases separated the two germline ends. CDR3 sequence reads: CASSQVGPGTNEKLFF. As DNA, the CDR3 is TGCGCCAGCAGCCAGGTGGGGCCAGGGACTAATGAAAAACTGTTTTTT.